This T cell receptor beta chain was observed in a study of blood T cell repertoires in COVID-19. Study details: There were acute and convalescent COVID-19 samples, and they came from the United States, Italy and Spain.

This clone came up once. Cohorts were determined from participant-reported clinical history. Before being deemed recovered, Cohort 3 donors had two negative PCRs, clearance, or symptom resolution. V dropped 4 bases and J dropped 7; count of bases not matched to a gene: 11. Per the germline V gene, CDR1 is SGHRS and CDR2 is YFSETQ. CDR3 length: 17 amino acids. In the original processing: By means of reference gene primer amplification, nucleated cell counts were estimated. The table came from immunoSEQ multiplex PCR; TCRdb's copy has only in-frame clones and leaves some out. From that table come the V and J calls and clone size; the DNA was used to work out D and trimming. Altogether about 210,000 clones are present, over 75% being singletons, with the ten largest covering around 9%.

The source material was PBMCs or T cells enriched from blood (not recorded which). This TCR came from a middle-aged man who had recovered from COVID-19. This rearrangement joins TRBV5-1 to TRBJ2-3; 14 nucleotides line up with TRBD2. In DNA form, the CDR3 reads TGCGCCAGCAGCGCGGGACTAGCGGGAGTCGAAGGAAATACGCAGTATTTT. Residues: CASSAGLAGVEGNTQYF.